Each of the 27 T cell receptor beta chains below was sequenced from the same sample in a study of blood T cells in healthy people across ages. A sample-barcoded 5' primer and a J-beta primer mix were used in a second PCR of about 7 to 12 cycles. TCRdb ran MiXCR on the 5' RACE reads and lists one entry per CDR3 protein. The data contain approximately 820,000 distinct CDR3 sequences, under 45% of them singletons. Sequenced: blood. Receptors were obtained from a man in his 60s in good health.

The chain recombines TRBV7-9 with TRBJ1-6; D uncertain. The CDR3 covers 13 residues. V lost 5 bases and J 9 bases, leaving 11 bases between the germline ends. Germline V gene lookup returns CDR1 SEHNR and CDR2 FQNEAQ (reference sequence). Here the CDR3 DNA reads TGTGCCAGCAGCCGACCGCCAGCTTCACCCCTCCACTTT. Amino acids: CASSRPPASPLHF. Variable domain in full (rest from reference TRBV7-9 and TRBJ1-6): DTGVSQNPRHKITKRGQNVTFRCDPISEHNRLYWYRQTLGQGPEFLTYFQNEAQLEKSRLLSDRFSAERPKGSFSTLEIQRTEQGDSAMYLCASSRPPASPLHFGNGTRLTVT.

The chain carries TRBV25-1 and TRBJ2-5, with 10 bases identical to TRBD1. The V and J ends lost 0 bases and 4 bases, in that order; junction bases with no gene match: 8. This CDR3 has 17 amino acids. Germline loops: CDR1 MGHDK, CDR2 SYGVNS. The CDR3 reads CASSEYSGTGAPETQYF. The DNA of the CDR3 is TGTGCCAGCAGTGAATATTCAGGGACAGGGGCGCCAGAGACCCAGTACTTC.

This clonotype turned up a few times. The chain employs TRBV20-1 and TRBJ2-5; 11 bases align to TRBD2. V lost 3 bases to trimming and J lost 2 bases; unmatched junction nucleotides: 11. Germline values: CDR1 DFQATT, CDR2 SNEGSKA (reference sequence). The CDR3 is made up of 17 amino acids. As DNA, the CDR3 is TGCAGTGCTAGGCGATGGGGTAGCGGGGGGGAACAAGAGACCCAGTACTTC. Its protein product is CSARRWGSGGEQETQYF.

This clonotype was counted a single time. The V gene is TRBV7-9, the J gene TRBJ2-5, with 10 bases lining up with TRBD1. V lost 3 bases and J lost 0; bases outside the gene matches: 4. CDR1 and CDR2 from the germline V gene are SEHNR and FQNEAQ (reference sequence). The CDR3 spans 16 residues. CDR3 DNA sequence: TGTGCCAGCAGCTTGGGGGACAGGGGTTACCAAGAGACCCAGTACTTC. It yields the protein CASSLGDRGYQETQYF.

This clonotype appeared many times. The chain links TRBV6-2 or TRBV6-3 to TRBJ2-7; TRBD1 matches 10 bases. The CDR3 spans 14 residues. Per germline, CDR1 MNHEY and CDR2 SVGEGT. Losses at the gene ends were 6 bases for V and 4 bases for J; bases not matched to a gene: 6. The CDR3 bases are TGTGCCAGCAGAGATCCGGGACAGGGGTACGAGCAGTACTTC. This codes for CASRDPGQGYEQYF.

For this clonotype: An end of the junction does not agree with germline; a read error may underlie this. The rearrangement links TRBV6-6 to TRBJ1-6, with 10 positions matching TRBD1. This CDR3 is built from 15 residues. From germline, CDR1 is MNHNY and CDR2 SVGAGI (reference sequence). Here the CDR3 reads CASSSRTGGNSPHHF. Here the CDR3 DNA reads TGTGCCAGCAGTTCCCGGACAGGGGGGAATTCACCCCACCACTTT.

The sample holds a few counts of this clonotype. The chain couples TRBV12-3 or TRBV12-4 to TRBJ2-5; 7 bases match TRBD1. J lost 0 bases, V lost 6 bases, and 7 bases had no gene match. The CDR3 is made up of 15 amino acids. CDR3 DNA sequence: TGTGCCAGCAGCAAACCGGGACAGAACCAAGAGACCCAGTACTTC. Protein: CASSKPGQNQETQYF.

The V call is TRBV15, the J call TRBJ2-5; no firm D call. The CDR3 extends over 13 amino acids. V dropped 2 bases and J dropped 3 bases, with 7 bases sitting between them. Germline CDR1 LNHNV, CDR2 YYDKDF (reference sequence). The CDR3 DNA follows: TGTGCCACCAGCAGAAATCCCGAAGAGACCCAGTACTTC. It yields the protein CATSRNPEETQYF.

This clonotype was counted only a few times. V and J are TRBV13 and TRBJ1-4; unclear D gene. The CDR3 sequence is 15 residues long. Germline assignment: CDR1 PRHDT and CDR2 FYEKMQ (reference sequence). Deletions cut 5 bases from V and 4 bases from J, with 14 bases between. CDR3 sequence reads: CASSPAERLNEKLFF. The CDR3 nucleotides read TGTGCCAGCAGCCCCGCGGAACGCCTTAATGAAAAACTGTTTTTT.

The V and J genes are TRBV20-1 and TRBJ2-5; 9 nucleotides align to TRBD1. The CDR3 spans 13 residues. J was trimmed by 1 base and V by 7 bases; bases with no gene match: 4. Germline CDR1 and CDR2: DFQATT and SNEGSKA (reference sequence). The CDR3 protein is CSVWTGVQETQYF. Written as DNA, the CDR3 is TGCAGTGTTTGGACAGGGGTCCAAGAGACCCAGTACTTC.

This clonotype was detected many times. A much larger clonotype is one base distant, so this may be a read error. The chain carries TRBV4-3 and TRBJ2-5, with D possibly TRBD2 on 6 matching bases. Germline-derived CDR1 and CDR2 are LGHNA and YSLEER. Trimming removed 0 bases from V and 11 bases from J, with 13 bases in between. The length of the CDR3 is 13 residues. CDR3 loop: CASSQDRGNEQYF. CDR3 coding DNA: TGCGCCAGCAGCCAAGACCGGGGGAATGAGCAGTACTTC.

This chain connects TRBV12-3 or TRBV12-4 to TRBJ1-2; TRBD1 is a possible D gene (5 bases). The CDR3 sequence is 13 residues long. Trimming shortened V by 6 bases and J by 4 bases, and 12 bases separated the two germline ends. The CDR3 nucleotides are TGTGCCAGCAGCCCAGACAGTGGCTATGGCTACACCTTC. Translated: CASSPDSGYGYTF.

J is TRBJ1-1 and V is TRBV12-5, with 11 bases fitting TRBD1. The CDR3 runs 18 residues. V trimming: 1 base; J trimming: 7 bases; junction bases outside the gene matches: 14. CDR1 and CDR2 from the germline V gene are LGHNT and FRNRAP. Here the CDR3 reads CASGLARSGQGAPFEAFF. The CDR3 nucleotides read TGTGCTAGTGGTTTGGCCCGAAGTGGACAGGGGGCTCCCTTTGAAGCTTTCTTT.

The chain is built from TRBV24-1 and TRBJ2-3; 9 bases fit TRBD1. This CDR3 comprises 16 residues. Per the germline V gene, CDR1 is KGHDR and CDR2 is SFDVKD. After removal of 2 bases from V and 2 bases from J, the junction contained 4 bases not matched to a gene. In DNA, the CDR3 is TGTGCCACCAGTGATTCACAGGGGGCACACACAGATACGCAGTATTTT. Its translation: CATSDSQGAHTDTQYF.

This chain joins TRBV12-3 or TRBV12-4 and TRBJ1-6; D might be TRBD1 (5 bases). The CDR3 sequence is 14 residues long. V lost 3 bases and J 9 bases, leaving 12 bases between the germline ends. The CDR3 loop reads CASSFGGRGSPLHF. Here the CDR3 DNA reads TGTGCCAGCAGTTTCGGGGGTAGAGGTTCACCCCTCCACTTT.

This clonotype was detected a few times. J is TRBJ1-6 and V is TRBV12-3 or TRBV12-4, with a tentative D call TRBD1 (6 bases). V dropped 8 bases and J dropped 14 bases, with 16 bases sitting between them. The CDR3 contains 12 residues. CDR3 protein: CASGGQFGTLHF. In nucleotides, the CDR3 is TGTGCCAGCGGAGGACAGTTCGGGACCCTCCACTTT.

The chain combines TRBV7-9 with TRBJ2-7; 10 bases are a match to TRBD1. CDR1 SEHNR and CDR2 FQNEAQ come from the germline V gene (reference sequence). The CDR3 extends over 15 amino acids. V was clipped by 5 bases and J by 3 bases; unmatched bases: 7. CDR3 coding DNA: TGTGCCAGCAGCCCACCGGGACAGGGGATCTACGAGCAGTACTTC. It specifies CASSPPGQGIYEQYF.

This sequence joins TRBV20-1 and TRBJ2-2; D is undetermined. V was cut by 0 bases and J by 1 base, with 6 bases left in between. The CDR3 length is 14 residues. CDR1 is DFQATT, CDR2 SNEGSKA, per germline (reference sequence). The CDR3 here is CSARDGGNTGELFF. Written as DNA, the CDR3 is TGCAGTGCTAGAGATGGCGGGAACACCGGGGAGCTGTTTTTT.

The chain carries TRBV9 and TRBJ2-1, with a weak D call TRBD2 (5 bases). This CDR3 contains 14 residues. Germline V gene lookup returns CDR1 SGDLS and CDR2 YYNGEE. V was cut by 7 bases and J by 5 bases, with 16 bases left in between. CDR3 nucleotides: TGTGCCAGCCGCGGGCCCCTCCGGGACAATGAGCAGTTCTTC. Amino acid sequence: CASRGPLRDNEQFF.

The table lists this clonotype with many counts. The chain has TRBV9 and TRBJ2-7, with D possibly matching TRBD2 (5 bases). The CDR3 totals 14 residues. The V end was cut by 4 bases, the J end by 0 bases, with 11 bases between. Germline CDR1 and CDR2: SGDLS and YYNGEE. The CDR3 DNA sequence: TGTGCCAGCAGCCTAGGAGGAGCCTCCTACGAGCAGTACTTC. Its protein product is CASSLGGASYEQYF.

The V call is TRBV10-3, the J call TRBJ2-5; perhaps TRBD2 as D (7 bases). Germline lookup yields CDR1 ENHRY and CDR2 SYGVKD. The CDR3 spans 14 residues. Between the trimmed V and J ends, which lost 10 bases and 1 base, there was a span of 16 bases. The CDR3 bases are TGTGCCACCAGGGGAGGGGGGATCCAAGAGACCCAGTACTTC. This gives the protein CATRGGGIQETQYF.

The gene calls are TRBV4-2 and TRBJ2-1, with 8 bases lining up with TRBD2. The ends lost 1 base at V and 4 bases at J; junction bases unmatched: 6. Germline V gene sequence: CDR1 LGHNA, CDR2 YNFKEQ. The CDR3 loop spans 16 amino acids. The CDR3 DNA reads TGTGCCAGCAGCCAAGGAGAGGCTAGCGGGTACAATGAGCAGTTCTTC. Translation gives CASSQGEASGYNEQFF.

This chain uses TRBV7-6 with TRBJ2-1, with a possible D match to TRBD2 (5 bases). V was pared by 5 bases and J by 4 bases, with 15 bases between. Germline CDR1 is SGHVS and CDR2 is FNYEAQ. The CDR3 covers 15 residues. For the CDR3, the DNA is TGTGCCAGCAGCCGTTATCCGGGAAAATACAATGAGCAGTTCTTC. Translating it yields CASSRYPGKYNEQFF.

In this sample, this clonotype turned up a few times. The rearrangement uses TRBV13 and TRBJ2-5; 8 bases are a match to TRBD2. With 5 bases clipped from V and 4 bases from J, the junction kept 9 bases outside the gene matches. This CDR3 has 15 residues. Germline CDR1 PRHDT, CDR2 FYEKMQ (reference sequence). CDR3 residues: CASSPSGGRSETQYF. The CDR3 nucleotides are TGTGCCAGCAGCCCCAGCGGGGGTAGGTCAGAGACCCAGTACTTC.

The V gene is TRBV6-2 or TRBV6-3, the J gene TRBJ2-7, with 10 bases matching TRBD1. The CDR3 extends over 15 amino acids. J gave up 2 bases and V 5 bases, and 6 bases lay outside the gene matches. Germline-derived CDR1 and CDR2 are MNHEY and SVGEGT. CDR3 amino acids: CASSPGGTGAYEQYF. The CDR3 region has the DNA TGTGCCAGCAGTCCCGGCGGGACAGGGGCCTACGAGCAGTACTTC.

This chain links TRBV20-1 with TRBJ2-1, with TRBD2 identical over 8 bases. This CDR3 has 15 amino acids. CDR1 is DFQATT, CDR2 SNEGSKA, per germline (reference sequence). With V trimmed by 0 bases and J by 8 bases, 9 bases remained unmatched. CDR3 sequence: CSARDQGPRGDEQFF. In nucleotides, the CDR3 is TGCAGTGCTAGAGATCAAGGACCGCGGGGGGATGAGCAGTTCTTC.

This rearrangement joins TRBV27 to TRBJ1-4; 9 bases map to TRBD1. The CDR3 runs 15 residues. V dropped 5 bases and J dropped 8; count of bases not matched to a gene: 9. Germline loops: CDR1 MNHEY, CDR2 SMNVEV (reference sequence). CDR3 bases: TGTGCCAGCAGTCTCGAGACAGGGGGGAGAGAAAAACTGTTTTTT. This translates into CASSLETGGREKLFF.